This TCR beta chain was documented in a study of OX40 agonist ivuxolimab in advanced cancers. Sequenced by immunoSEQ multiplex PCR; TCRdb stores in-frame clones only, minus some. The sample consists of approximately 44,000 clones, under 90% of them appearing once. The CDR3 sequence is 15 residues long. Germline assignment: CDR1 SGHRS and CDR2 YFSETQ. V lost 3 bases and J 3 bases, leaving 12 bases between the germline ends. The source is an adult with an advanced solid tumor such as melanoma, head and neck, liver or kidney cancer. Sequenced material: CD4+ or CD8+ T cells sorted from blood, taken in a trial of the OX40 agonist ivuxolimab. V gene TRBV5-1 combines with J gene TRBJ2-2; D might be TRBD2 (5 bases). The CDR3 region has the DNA TGCGCCAGCAGCTGGACTTTTACTCACACCGGGGAGCTGTTTTTT. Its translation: CASSWTFTHTGELFF.